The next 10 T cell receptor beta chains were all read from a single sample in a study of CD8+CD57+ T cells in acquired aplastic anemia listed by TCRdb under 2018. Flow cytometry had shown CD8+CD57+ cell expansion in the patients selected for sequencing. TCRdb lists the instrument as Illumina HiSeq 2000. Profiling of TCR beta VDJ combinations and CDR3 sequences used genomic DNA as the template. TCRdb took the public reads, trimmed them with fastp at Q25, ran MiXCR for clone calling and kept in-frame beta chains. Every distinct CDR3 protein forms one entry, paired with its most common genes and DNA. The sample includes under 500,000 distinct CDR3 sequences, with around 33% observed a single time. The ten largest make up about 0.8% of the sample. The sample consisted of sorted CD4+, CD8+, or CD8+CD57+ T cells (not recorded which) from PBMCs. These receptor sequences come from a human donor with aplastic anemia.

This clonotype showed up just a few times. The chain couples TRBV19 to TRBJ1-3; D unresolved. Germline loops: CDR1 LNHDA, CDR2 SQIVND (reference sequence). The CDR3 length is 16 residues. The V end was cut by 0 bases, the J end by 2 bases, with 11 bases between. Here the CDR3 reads CASSIDGPVTGNTIYF. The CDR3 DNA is TGTGCCAGTAGTATAGACGGGCCCGTCACTGGAAACACCATATATTTT.

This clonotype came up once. The CDR3 sequence is CASTGRAGSSREQYF. In nucleotides, the CDR3 is TGTGCCAGCACAGGGAGAGCAGGGTCCTCTAGGGAGCAGTACTTC. This chain joins TRBV2 and TRBJ2-7; the D gene could be TRBD1 or TRBD2 (5 bases each). The V gene's germline CDR1 is SNHLY and CDR2 FYNNEI. The V gene lost 7 bases and the J gene lost 7 bases, with 23 bases spanning the gap. The length of the CDR3 is 15 residues.

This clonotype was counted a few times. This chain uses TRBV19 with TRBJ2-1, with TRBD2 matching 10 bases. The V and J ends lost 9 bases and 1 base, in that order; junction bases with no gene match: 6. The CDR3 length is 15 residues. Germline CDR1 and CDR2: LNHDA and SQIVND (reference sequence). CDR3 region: CASSSAGGSYNEQFF. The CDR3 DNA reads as TGTGCCAGCAGCTCAGCGGGAGGGTCCTACAATGAGCAGTTCTTC.

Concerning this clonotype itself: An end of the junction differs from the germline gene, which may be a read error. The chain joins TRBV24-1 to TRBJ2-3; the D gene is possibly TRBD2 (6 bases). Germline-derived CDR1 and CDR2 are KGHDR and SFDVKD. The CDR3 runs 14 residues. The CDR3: CATASRAGHRYAVF. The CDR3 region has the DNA TGTGCCACCGCTTCTCGAGCGGGCCACAGATACGCAGTATTT.

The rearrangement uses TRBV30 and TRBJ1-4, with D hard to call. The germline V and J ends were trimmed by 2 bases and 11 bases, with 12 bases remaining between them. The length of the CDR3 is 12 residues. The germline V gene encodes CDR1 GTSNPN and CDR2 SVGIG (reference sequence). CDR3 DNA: TGTGCCTGGAGTTTTCAAGGAGGCAAACTGTTTTTT. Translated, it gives CAWSFQGGKLFF.

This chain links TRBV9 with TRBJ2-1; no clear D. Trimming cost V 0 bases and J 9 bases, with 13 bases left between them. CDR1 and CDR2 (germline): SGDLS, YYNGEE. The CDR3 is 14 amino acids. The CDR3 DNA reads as TGTGCCAGCAGCGTAGGGCAGGTGTACGGTGAGCAGTTCTTC. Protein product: CASSVGQVYGEQFF.

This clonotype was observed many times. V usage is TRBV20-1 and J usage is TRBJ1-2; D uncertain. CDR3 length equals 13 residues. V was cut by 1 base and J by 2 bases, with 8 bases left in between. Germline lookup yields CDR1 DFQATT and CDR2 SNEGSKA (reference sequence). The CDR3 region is CSARAGSNYGYTF. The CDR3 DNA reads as TGCAGTGCTAGAGCTGGGTCCAACTATGGCTACACCTTC.

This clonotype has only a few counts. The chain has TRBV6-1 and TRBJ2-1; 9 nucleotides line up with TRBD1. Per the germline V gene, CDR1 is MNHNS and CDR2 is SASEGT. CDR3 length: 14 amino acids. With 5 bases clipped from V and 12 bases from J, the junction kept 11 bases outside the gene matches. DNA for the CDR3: TGTGCCAGCAGTAGATCAAACAGGGGGCTGGGGCAGTTCTTC. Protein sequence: CASSRSNRGLGQFF.

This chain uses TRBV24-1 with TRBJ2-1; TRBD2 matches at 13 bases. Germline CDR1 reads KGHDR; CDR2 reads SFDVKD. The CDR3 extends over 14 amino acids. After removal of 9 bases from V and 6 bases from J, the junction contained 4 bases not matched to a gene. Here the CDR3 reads CATSLAGGLNEQFF. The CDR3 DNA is TGTGCCACCTCACTAGCGGGGGGGCTCAATGAGCAGTTCTTC.

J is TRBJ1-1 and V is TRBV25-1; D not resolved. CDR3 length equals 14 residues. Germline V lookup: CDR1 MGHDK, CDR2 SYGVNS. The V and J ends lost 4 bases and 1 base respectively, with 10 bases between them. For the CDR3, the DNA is TGTGCCAGCAGTGTTGCCCCGGAGAACACTGAAGCTTTCTTT. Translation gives CASSVAPENTEAFF.